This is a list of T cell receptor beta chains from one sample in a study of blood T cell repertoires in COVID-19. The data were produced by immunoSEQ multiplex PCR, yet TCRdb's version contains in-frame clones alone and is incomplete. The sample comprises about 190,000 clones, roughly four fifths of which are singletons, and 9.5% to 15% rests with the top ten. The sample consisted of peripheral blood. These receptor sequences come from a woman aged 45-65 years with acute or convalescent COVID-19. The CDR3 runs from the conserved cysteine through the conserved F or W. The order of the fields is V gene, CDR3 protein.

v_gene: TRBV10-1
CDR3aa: CASSEYGRNEQFF

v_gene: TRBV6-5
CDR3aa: CASTDPRGGKTQYF

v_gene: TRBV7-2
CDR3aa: CASSSQGLANNEQFF

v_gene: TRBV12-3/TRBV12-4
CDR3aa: CASSPKGRTEAFF

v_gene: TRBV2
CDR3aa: CASGLGGTEAFF

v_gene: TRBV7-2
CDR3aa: CASSLGGGISDNEQFF

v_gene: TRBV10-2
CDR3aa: CASSESGQRHNEQFF

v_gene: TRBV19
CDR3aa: CASSIAGGVTDTQYF

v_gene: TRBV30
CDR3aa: CACSGGARLGTDTQYF

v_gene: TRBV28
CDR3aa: CASSPGAGGPAYEQYF

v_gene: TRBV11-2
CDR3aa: CASSLAGIQNYGYTF

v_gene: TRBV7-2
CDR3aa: CASSLGALRGPDTQYF

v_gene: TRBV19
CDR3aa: CASSKRNLLEGLNYGYTF